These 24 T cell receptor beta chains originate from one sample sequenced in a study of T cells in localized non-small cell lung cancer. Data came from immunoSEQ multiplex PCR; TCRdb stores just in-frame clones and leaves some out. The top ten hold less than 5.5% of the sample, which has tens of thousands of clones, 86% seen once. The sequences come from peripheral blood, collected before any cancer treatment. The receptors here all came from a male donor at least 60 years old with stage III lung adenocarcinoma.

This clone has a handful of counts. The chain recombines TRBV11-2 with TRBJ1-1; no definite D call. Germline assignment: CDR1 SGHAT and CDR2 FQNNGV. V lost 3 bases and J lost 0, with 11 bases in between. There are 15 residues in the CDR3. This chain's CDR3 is CASSFQRSMNTEAFF. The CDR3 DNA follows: TGTGCCAGCAGCTTCCAGCGTTCCATGAACACTGAAGCTTTCTTT.

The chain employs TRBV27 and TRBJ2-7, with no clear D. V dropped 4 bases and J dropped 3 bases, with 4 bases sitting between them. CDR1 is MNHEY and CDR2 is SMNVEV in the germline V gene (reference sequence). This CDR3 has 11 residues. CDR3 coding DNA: TGTGCCAGCAGTTACGGCTACGAGCAGTACTTC. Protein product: CASSYGYEQYF.

CDR3 nucleotide sequence: TGCGCCAGCAGGAGCCAGGGTTCCTACAATGAGCAGTTCTTC. This codes for CASRSQGSYNEQFF. The chain employs TRBV5-1 and TRBJ2-1; a possible D gene is TRBD1 (5 bases). CDR1 is SGHRS, CDR2 YFSETQ, per germline. CDR3 length equals 14 residues. V was trimmed by 5 bases and J by 1 base, leaving 10 bases between them. Drawing the rest from reference TRBV5-1 and TRBJ2-1, the complete variable domain is KAGVTQTPRYLIKTRGQQVTLSCSPISGHRSVSWYQQTPGQGLQFLFEYFSETQRNKGNFPGRFSGRQFSNSRSEMNVSTLELGDSALYLCASRSQGSYNEQFFGPGTRLTVL.

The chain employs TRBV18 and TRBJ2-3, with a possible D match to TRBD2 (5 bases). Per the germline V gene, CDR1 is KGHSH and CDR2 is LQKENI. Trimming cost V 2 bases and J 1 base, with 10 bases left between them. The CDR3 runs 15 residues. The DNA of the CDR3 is TGTGCCAGCTCACCAGGAGGAGCGGGCACAGATACGCAGTATTTT. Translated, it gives CASSPGGAGTDTQYF.

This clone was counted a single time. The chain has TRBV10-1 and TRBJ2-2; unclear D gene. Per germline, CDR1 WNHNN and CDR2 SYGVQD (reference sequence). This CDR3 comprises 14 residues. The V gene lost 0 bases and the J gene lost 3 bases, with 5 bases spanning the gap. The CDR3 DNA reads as TGCGCCAGCAGTGAGTCGCCCTACACCGGGGAGCTGTTTTTT. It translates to CASSESPYTGELFF.

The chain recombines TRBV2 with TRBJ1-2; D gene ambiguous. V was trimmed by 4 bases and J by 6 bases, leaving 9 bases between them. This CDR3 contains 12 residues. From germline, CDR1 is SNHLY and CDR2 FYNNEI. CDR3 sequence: CASSAQANGYTF. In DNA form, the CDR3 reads TGTGCCAGCAGTGCTCAAGCGAATGGCTACACCTTC.

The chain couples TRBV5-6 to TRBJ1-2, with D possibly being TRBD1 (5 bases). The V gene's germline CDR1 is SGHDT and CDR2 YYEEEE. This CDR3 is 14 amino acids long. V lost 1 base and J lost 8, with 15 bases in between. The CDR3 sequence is CASSLQGPEGGYTF. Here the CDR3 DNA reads TGTGCCAGCAGCTTGCAGGGCCCCGAGGGAGGCTACACCTTC. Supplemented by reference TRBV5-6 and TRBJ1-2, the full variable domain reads DAGVTQSPTHLIKTRGQQVTLRCSPKSGHDTVSWYQQALGQGPQFIFQYYEEEERQRGNFPDRFSGHQFPNYSSELNVNALLLGDSALYLCASSLQGPEGGYTFGSGTRLTVV.

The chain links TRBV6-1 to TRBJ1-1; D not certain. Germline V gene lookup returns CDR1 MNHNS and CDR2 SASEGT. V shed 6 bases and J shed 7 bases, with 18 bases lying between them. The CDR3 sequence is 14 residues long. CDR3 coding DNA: TGTGCCAGCAGACCGACGGGCGCTGAAGGTGAAGCTTTCTTT. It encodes CASRPTGAEGEAFF.

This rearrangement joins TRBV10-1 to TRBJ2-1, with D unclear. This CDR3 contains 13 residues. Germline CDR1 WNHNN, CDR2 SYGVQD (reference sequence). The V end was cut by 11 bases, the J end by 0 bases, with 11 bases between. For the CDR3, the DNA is TGCGCCTCAAGCTTGAACTCCTACAATGAGCAGTTCTTC. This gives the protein CASSLNSYNEQFF.

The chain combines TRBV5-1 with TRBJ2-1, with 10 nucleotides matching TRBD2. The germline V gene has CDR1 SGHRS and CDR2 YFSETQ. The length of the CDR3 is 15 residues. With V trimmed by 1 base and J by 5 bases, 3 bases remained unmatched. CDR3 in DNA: TGCGCCAGCAGCTTGCTAGCGGGAGCGGACAATGAGCAGTTCTTC. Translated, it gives CASSLLAGADNEQFF.

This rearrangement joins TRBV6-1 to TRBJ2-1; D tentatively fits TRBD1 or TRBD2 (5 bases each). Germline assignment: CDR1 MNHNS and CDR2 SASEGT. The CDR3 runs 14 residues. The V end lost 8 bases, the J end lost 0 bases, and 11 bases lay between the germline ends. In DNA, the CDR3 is TGTGCCAGCCACCGGGACCGCTCCTACAATGAGCAGTTCTTC. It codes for CASHRDRSYNEQFF.

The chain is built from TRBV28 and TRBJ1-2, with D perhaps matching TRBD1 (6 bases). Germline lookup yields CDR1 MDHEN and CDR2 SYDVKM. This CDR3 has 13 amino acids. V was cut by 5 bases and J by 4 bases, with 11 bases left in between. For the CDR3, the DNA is TGTGCCAGCAGTAGACAGGAACTCTATGGCTACACCTTC. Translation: CASSRQELYGYTF.

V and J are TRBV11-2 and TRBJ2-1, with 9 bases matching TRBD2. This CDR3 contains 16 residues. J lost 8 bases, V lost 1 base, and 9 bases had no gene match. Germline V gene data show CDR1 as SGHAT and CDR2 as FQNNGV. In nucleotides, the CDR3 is TGTGCCAGCAGCTTAGCGGGTAGCGGGAGTTTGGATGAGCAGTTCTTC. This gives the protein CASSLAGSGSLDEQFF. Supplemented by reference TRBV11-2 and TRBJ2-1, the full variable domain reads EAGVAQSPRYKIIEKRQSVAFWCNPISGHATLYWYQQILGQGPKLLIQFQNNGVVDDSQLPKDRFSAERLKGVDSTLKIQPAKLEDSAVYLCASSLAGSGSLDEQFFGPGTRLTVL.

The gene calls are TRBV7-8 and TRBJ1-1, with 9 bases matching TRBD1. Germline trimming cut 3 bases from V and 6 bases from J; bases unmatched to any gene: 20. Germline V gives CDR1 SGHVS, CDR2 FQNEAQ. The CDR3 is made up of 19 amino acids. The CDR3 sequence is CASSLRSPGTGWIGAEAFF. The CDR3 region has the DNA TGTGCCAGCAGCTTGAGGTCACCCGGGACAGGGTGGATAGGGGCTGAAGCTTTCTTT.

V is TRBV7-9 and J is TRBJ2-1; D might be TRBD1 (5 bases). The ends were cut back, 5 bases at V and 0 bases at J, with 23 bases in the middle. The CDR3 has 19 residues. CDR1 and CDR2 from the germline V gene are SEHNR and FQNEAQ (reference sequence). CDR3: CASSRPPSTDHPSYNEQFF. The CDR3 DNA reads TGTGCCAGCAGCCGTCCCCCCTCGACAGACCATCCCTCCTACAATGAGCAGTTCTTC. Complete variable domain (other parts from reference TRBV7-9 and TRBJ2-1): DTGVSQNPRHKITKRGQNVTFRCDPISEHNRLYWYRQTLGQGPEFLTYFQNEAQLEKSRLLSDRFSAERPKGSFSTLEIQRTEQGDSAMYLCASSRPPSTDHPSYNEQFFGPGTRLTVL.

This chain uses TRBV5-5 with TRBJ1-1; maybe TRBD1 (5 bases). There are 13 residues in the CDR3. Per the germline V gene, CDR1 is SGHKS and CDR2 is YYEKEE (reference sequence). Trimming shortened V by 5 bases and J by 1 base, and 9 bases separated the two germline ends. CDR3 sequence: CASRIQGNTEAFF. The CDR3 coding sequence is TGTGCCAGCAGGATCCAGGGGAACACTGAAGCTTTCTTT.

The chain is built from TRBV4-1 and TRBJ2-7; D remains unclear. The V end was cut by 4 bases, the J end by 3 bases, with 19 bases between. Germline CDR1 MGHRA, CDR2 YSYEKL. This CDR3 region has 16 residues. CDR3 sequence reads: CASSPDTRRLYYEQYF. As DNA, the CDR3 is TGCGCCAGCAGCCCAGACACGCGACGGCTGTACTACGAGCAGTACTTC.

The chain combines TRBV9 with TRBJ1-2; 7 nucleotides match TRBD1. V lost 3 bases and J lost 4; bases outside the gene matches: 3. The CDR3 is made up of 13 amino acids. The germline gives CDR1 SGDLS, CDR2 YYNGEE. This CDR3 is CASSGPGGYGYTF. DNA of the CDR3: TGTGCCAGCAGCGGACCAGGGGGCTATGGCTACACCTTC.

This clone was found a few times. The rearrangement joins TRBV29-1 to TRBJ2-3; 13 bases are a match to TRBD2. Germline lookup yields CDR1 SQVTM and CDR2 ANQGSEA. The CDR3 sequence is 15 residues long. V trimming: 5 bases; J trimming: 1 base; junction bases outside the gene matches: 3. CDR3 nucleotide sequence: TGCAGCGTTCAACTAGCGGGAGGGGGCACAGATACGCAGTATTTT. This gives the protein CSVQLAGGGTDTQYF.

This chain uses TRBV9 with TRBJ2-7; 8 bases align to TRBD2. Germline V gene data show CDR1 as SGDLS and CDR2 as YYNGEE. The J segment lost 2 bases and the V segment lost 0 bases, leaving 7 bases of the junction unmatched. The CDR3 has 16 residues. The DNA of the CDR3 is TGTGCCAGCAGCGTAGTAAGGCGGGGGGAAGCCTACGAGCAGTACTTC. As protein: CASSVVRRGEAYEQYF. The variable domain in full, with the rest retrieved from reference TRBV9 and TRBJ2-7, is DSGVTQTPKHLITATGQRVTLRCSPRSGDLSVYWYQQSLDQGLQFLIQYYNGEERAKGNILERFSAQQFPDLHSELNLSSLELGDSALYFCASSVVRRGEAYEQYFGPGTRLTVT.

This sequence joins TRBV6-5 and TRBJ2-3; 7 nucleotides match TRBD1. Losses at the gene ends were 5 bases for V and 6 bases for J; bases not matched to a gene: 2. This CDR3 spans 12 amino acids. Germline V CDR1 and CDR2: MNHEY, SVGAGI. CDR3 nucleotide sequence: TGTGCCAGCAGTAAGACAGGGGATACGCAGTATTTT. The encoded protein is CASSKTGDTQYF.

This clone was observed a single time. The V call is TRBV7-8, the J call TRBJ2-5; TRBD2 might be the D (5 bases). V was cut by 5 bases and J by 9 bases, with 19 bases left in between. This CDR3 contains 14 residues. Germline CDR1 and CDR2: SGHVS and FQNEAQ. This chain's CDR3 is CASSPNSVPAAQYF. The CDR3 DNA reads TGTGCCAGCAGCCCGAATAGCGTGCCCGCGGCCCAGTACTTC.

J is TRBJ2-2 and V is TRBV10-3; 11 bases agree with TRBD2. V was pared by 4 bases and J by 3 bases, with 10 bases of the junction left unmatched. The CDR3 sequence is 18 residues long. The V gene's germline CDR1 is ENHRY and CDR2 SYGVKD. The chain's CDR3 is CAISGAIAGGPYTGELFF. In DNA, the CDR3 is TGTGCCATCAGTGGAGCCATAGCGGGAGGGCCGTACACCGGGGAGCTGTTTTTT.

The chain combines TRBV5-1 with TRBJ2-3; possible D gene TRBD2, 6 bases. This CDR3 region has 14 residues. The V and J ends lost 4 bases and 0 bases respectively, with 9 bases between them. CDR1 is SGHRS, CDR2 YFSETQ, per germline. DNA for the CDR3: TGCGCCAGCAGCCTCACTAGCAGCACAGATACGCAGTATTTT. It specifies CASSLTSSTDTQYF. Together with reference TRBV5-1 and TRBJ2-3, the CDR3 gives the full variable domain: KAGVTQTPRYLIKTRGQQVTLSCSPISGHRSVSWYQQTPGQGLQFLFEYFSETQRNKGNFPGRFSGRQFSNSRSEMNVSTLELGDSALYLCASSLTSSTDTQYFGPGTRLTVL.